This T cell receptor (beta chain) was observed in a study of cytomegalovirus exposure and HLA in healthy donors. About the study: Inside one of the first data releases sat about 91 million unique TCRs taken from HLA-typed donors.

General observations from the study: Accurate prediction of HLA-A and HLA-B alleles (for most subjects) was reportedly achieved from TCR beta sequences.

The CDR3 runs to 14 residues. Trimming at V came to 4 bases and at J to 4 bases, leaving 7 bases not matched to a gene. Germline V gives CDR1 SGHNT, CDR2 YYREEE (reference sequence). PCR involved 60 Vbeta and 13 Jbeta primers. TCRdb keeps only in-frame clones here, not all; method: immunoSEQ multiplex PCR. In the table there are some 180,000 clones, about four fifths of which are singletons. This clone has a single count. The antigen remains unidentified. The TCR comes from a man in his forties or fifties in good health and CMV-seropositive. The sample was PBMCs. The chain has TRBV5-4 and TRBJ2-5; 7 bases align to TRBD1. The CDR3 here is CASSIQGFRETQYF. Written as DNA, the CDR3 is TGTGCCAGCAGCATACAGGGGTTCAGAGAGACCCAGTACTTC.